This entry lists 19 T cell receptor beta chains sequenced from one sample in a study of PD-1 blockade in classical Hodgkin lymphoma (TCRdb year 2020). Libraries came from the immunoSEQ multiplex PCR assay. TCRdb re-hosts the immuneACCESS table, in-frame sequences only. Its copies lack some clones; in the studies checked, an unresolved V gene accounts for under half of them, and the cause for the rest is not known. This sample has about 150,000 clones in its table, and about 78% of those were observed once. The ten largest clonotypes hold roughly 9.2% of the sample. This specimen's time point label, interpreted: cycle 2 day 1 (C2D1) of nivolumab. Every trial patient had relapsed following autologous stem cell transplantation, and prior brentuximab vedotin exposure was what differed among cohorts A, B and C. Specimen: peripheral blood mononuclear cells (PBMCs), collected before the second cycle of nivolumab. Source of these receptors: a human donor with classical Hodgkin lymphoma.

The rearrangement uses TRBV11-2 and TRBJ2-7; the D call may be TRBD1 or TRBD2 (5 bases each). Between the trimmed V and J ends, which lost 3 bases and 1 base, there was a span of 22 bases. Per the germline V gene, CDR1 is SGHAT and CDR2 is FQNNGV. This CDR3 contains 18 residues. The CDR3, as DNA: TGTGCCAGCAGCTTTTCTTCACCGGGACCCGCATCATCCTACGAGCAGTACTTC. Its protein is CASSFSSPGPASSYEQYF.

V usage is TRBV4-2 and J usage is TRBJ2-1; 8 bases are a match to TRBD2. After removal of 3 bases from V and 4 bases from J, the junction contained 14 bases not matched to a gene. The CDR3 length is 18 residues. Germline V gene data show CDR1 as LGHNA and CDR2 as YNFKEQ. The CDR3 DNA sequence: TGTGCCAGCAGCCACGACGGGGGGGGCGGGGGGCGTTACAATGAGCAGTTCTTC. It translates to CASSHDGGGGGRYNEQFF.

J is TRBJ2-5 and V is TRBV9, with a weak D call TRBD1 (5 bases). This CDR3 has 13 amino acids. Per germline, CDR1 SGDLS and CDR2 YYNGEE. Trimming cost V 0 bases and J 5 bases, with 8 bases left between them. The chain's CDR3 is CASSVGAGETQYF. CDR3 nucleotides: TGTGCCAGCAGCGTAGGCGCAGGGGAGACCCAGTACTTC.

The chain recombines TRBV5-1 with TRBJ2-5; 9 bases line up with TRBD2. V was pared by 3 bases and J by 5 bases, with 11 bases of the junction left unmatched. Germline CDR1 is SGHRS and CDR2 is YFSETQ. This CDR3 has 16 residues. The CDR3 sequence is CASSWGAGGPSETQYF. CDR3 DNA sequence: TGCGCCAGCAGCTGGGGGGCGGGAGGGCCCTCGGAGACCCAGTACTTC.

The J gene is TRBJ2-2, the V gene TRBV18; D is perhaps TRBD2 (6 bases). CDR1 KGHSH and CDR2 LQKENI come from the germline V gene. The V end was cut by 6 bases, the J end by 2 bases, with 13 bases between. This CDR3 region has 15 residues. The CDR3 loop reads CASSPPGVNTGELFF. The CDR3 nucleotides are TGTGCCAGCTCCCCTCCGGGGGTAAACACCGGGGAGCTGTTTTTT.

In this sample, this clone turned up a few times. The CDR3 DNA reads TGTGCCAGCAGAATTACTAGCGGCTACAATGAGCAGTTCTTC. Its translation is CASRITSGYNEQFF. J is TRBJ2-1 and V is TRBV10-3; the match to TRBD2 covers 8 bases. This CDR3 is built from 14 residues. Germline-derived CDR1 and CDR2 are ENHRY and SYGVKD. V shed 10 bases, J shed 3 bases, and the junction held 8 bases outside the gene matches.

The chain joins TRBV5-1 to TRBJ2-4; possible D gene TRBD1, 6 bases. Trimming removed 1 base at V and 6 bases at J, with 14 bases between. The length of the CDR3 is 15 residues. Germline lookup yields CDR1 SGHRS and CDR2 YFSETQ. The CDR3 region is CASSLTGRGSNIQYF. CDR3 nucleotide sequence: TGCGCCAGCAGCTTGACCGGCAGGGGATCAAACATTCAGTACTTC.

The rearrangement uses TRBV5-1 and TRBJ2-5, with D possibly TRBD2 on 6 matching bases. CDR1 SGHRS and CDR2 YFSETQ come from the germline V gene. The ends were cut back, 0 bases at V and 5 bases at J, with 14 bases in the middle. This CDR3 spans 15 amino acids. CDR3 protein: CASSLVWGLGETQYF. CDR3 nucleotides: TGCGCCAGCAGCTTGGTGTGGGGACTCGGGGAGACCCAGTACTTC.

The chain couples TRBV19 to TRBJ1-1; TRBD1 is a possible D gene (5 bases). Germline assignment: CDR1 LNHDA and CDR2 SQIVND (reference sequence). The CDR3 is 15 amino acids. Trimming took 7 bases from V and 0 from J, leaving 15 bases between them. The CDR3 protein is CASTGAGYMNTEAFF. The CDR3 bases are TGTGCCAGTACCGGGGCAGGGTACATGAACACTGAAGCTTTCTTT.

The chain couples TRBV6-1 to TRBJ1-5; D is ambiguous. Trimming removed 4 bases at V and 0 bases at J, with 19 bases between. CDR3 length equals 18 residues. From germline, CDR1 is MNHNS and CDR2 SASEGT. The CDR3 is CASSGVVPWGFSNQPQHF. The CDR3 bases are TGTGCCAGCAGTGGGGTCGTTCCCTGGGGTTTTAGCAATCAGCCCCAGCATTTT.

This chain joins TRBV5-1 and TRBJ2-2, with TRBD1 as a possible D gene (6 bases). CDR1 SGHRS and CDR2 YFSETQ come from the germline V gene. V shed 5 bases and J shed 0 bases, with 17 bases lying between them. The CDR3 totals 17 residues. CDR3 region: CASSLNRVGANTGELFF. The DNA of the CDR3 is TGCGCCAGCAGTTTAAACAGGGTCGGTGCGAACACCGGGGAGCTGTTTTTT.

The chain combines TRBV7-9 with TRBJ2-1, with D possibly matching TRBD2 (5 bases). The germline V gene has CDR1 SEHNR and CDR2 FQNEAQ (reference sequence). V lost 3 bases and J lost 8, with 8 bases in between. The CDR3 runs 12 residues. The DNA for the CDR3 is TGTGCCAGCAGCTTGACCGGGGATGAGCAGTTCTTC. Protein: CASSLTGDEQFF.

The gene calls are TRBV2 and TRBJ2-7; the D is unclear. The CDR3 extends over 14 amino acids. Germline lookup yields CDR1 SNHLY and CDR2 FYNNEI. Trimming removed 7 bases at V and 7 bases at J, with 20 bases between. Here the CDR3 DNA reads TGTGCCAGCACCCTGAATGGCCCATCGCGGGAGCAGTACTTC. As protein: CASTLNGPSREQYF.

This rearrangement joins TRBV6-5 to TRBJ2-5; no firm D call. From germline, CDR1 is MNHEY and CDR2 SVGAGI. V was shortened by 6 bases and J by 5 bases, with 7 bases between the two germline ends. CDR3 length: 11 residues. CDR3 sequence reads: CASSSVETQYF. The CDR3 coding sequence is TGTGCCAGCAGCAGTGTTGAGACCCAGTACTTC.

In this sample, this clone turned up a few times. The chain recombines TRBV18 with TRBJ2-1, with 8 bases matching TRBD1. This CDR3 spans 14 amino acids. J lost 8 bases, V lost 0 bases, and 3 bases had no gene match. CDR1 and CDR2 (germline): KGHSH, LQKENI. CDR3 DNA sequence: TGTGCCAGCTCACCACCGGACAGGGTCTATGAGCAGTTCTTC. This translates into CASSPPDRVYEQFF.

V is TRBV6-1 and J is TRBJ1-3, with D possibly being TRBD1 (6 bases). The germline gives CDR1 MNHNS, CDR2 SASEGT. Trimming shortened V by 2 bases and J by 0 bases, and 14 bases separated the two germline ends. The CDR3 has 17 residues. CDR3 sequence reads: CASSEPGQPNSGNTIYF. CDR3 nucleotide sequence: TGTGCCAGCAGTGAACCGGGACAACCAAACTCTGGAAACACCATATATTTT.

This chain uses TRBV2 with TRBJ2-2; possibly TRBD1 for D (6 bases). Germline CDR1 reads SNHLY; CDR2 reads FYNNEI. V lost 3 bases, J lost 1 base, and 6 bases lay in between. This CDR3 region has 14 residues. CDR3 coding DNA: TGTGCCAGCAGTGACAGGGGGAACACCGGGGAGCTGTTTTTT. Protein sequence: CASSDRGNTGELFF.

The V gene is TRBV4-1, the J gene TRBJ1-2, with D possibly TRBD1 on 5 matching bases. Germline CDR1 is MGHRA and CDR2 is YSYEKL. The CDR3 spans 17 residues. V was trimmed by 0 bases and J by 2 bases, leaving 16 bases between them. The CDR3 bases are TGCGCCAGCAGCCAAGATCAGAATAGGACACCGAACTATGGCTACACCTTC. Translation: CASSQDQNRTPNYGYTF.

The CDR3 DNA follows: TGTGCCAGCAGTTCGAGCAGGGGGCAAGAAAAACTGTTTTTT. Residues: CASSSSRGQEKLFF. This chain uses TRBV28 with TRBJ1-4, with 8 bases identical to TRBD1. In germline, CDR1 is MDHEN, CDR2 SYDVKM. V gave up 4 bases and J gave up 8 bases; unmatched junction bases: 6. The CDR3 is 14 amino acids.